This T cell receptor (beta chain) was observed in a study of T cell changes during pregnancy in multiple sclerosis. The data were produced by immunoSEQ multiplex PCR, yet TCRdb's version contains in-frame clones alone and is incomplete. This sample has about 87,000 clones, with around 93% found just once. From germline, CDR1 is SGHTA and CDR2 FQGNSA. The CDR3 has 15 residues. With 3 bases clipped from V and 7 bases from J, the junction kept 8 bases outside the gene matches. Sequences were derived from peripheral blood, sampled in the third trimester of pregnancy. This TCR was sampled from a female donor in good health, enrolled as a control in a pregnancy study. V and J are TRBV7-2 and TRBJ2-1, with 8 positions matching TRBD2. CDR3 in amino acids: CASSLPGSGSNEQFF. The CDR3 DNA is TGTGCCAGCAGCTTGCCAGGAAGCGGGAGTAATGAGCAGTTCTTC.